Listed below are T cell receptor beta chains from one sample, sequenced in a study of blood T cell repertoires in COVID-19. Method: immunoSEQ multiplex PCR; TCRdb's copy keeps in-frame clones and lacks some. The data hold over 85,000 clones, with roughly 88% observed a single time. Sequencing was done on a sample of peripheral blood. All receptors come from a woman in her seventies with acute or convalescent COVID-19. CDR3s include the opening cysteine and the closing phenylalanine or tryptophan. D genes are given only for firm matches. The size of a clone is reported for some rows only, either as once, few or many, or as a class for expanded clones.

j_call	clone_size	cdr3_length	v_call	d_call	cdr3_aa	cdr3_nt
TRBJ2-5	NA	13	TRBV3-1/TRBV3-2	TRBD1	CASGDRGQETQYF	TGTGCCAGCGGCGACAGGGGGCAAGAGACCCAGTACTTC
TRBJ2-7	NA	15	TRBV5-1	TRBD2	CASSPGRVPTYEQYF	TGCGCCAGCAGCCCGGGGAGGGTTCCCACCTACGAGCAGTACTTC
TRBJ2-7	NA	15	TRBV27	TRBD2	CASSLAGEKTYEQYF	TGTGCCAGCAGCCTAGCGGGAGAAAAGACCTACGAGCAGTACTTC
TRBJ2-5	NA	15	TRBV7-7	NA	CASSLGPQAGETQYF	TGTGCCAGCAGCTTAGGGCCCCAAGCAGGGGAGACCCAGTACTTC
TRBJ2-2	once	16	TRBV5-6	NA	CASSKNTGSWTGELFF	TGTGCCAGCAGCAAAAATACAGGGTCGTGGACCGGGGAGCTGTTTTTT
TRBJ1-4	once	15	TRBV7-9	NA	CASSLGRVGNEKLFF	TGTGCCAGCAGCTTAGGCAGGGTTGGTAATGAAAAACTGTTTTTT
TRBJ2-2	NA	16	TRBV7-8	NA	CASSLLLADNTGELFF	TGTGCCAGCAGCTTATTATTGGCAGATAACACCGGGGAGCTGTTTTTT
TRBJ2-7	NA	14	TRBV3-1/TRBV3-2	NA	CASSPRQGLGEQYF	TGTGCCAGCAGCCCAAGACAGGGACTGGGCGAGCAGTACTTC
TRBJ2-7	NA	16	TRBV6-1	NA	CASSEGVGVGVYEQYF	TGTGCCAGCAGTGAAGGCGTGGGAGTGGGAGTTTACGAGCAGTACTTC
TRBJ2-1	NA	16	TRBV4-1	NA	CASSQDWGLSYNEQFF	TGCGCCAGCAGCCAAGACTGGGGGCTTTCGTACAATGAGCAGTTCTTC
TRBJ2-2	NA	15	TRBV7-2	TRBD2	CASPRASGVTGELFF	TGTGCCAGCCCCAGGGCTAGCGGGGTCACCGGGGAGCTGTTTTTT
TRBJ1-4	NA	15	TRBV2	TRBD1	CASQAGTGGSIRLFF	TGTGCCAGCCAGGCCGGGACAGGGGGGAGCATCAGACTGTTTTTT
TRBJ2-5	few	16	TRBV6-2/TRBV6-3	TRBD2	CASSYGREALLETQYF	TGTGCCAGCAGTTACGGGCGGGAGGCTCTATTAGAGACCCAGTACTTC
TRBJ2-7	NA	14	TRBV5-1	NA	CASSLRGNSYEQYF	TGCGCCAGCAGTTTACGGGGGAACTCCTACGAGCAGTACTTC
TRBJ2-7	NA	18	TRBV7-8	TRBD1	CASSLAGRTGGFLYEQYF	TGTGCCAGCAGCTTAGCCGGGAGGACAGGGGGCTTTCTCTACGAGCAGTACTTC
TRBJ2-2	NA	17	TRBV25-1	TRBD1	CASSANRGGNIAGELFF	TGTGCCAGCAGTGCAAACAGGGGTGGTAATATCGCCGGGGAGCTGTTTTTT
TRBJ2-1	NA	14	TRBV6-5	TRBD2	CASRAGTSGREQFF	TGTGCCAGCAGAGCCGGGACTAGCGGGCGGGAGCAGTTCTTC
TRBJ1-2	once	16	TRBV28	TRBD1	CASSPTRTGGSYGYTF	TGTGCCAGCAGTCCCACTCGGACAGGGGGCTCCTATGGCTACACCTTC
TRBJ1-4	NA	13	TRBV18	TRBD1	CASTTGGGEKLFF	TGTGCCAGCACGACAGGGGGTGGCGAAAAACTGTTTTTT
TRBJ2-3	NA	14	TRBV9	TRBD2	CASSVVAGGHPPYF	TGTGCCAGCAGCGTAGTAGCGGGAGGACATCCTCCGTATTTT
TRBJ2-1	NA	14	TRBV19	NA	CASSNGWSYNEQFF	TGTGCCAGTAGTAACGGTTGGTCCTACAATGAGCAGTTCTTC
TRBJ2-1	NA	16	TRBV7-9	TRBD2	CASSADSGRPDNEQFF	TGTGCCAGCAGCGCTGATTCCGGGAGGCCGGATAATGAGCAGTTCTTC
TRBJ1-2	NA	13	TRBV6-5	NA	CASGPSPNYGYTF	TGTGCCAGCGGGCCGTCCCCTAACTATGGCTACACCTTC